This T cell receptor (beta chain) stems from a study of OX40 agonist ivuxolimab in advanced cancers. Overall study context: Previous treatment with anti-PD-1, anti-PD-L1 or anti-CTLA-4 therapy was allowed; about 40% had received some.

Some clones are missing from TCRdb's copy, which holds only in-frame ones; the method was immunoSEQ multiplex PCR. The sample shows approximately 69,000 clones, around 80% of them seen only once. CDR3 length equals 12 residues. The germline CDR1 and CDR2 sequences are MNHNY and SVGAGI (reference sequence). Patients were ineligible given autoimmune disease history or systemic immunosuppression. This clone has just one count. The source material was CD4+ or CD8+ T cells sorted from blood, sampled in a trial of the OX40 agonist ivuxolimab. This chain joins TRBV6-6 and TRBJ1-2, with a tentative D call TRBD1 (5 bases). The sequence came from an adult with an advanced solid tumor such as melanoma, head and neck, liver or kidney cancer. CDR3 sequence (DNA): TGTGCTTCGGGGGAAAGGGGCTATGGCTACACCTTC. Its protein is CASGERGYGYTF.